This entry lists 26 T cell receptor beta chains sequenced from one sample in a study of blood T cells in healthy people across ages. Through a sample-barcoded 5' primer and a J-beta primer mix, a second PCR was run for about 6 to 11 cycles. TCRdb re-derived calls from the 5' RACE reads in MiXCR, one entry per CDR3 protein. The sample has approximately 780,000 distinct CDR3 sequences, about a quarter seen once. This sample also belongs to another study, concerning T cells of mothers and their children.

The sequencing input was blood. The receptors here all came from a boy between 5 and 17 years old in good health.

This sequence joins TRBV20-1 and TRBJ2-7; 8 bases match TRBD1. Germline V gene lookup returns CDR1 DFQATT and CDR2 SNEGSKA (reference sequence). The CDR3 consists of 14 residues. The V gene end was trimmed by 6 bases and the J gene end by 5 bases; junction bases not matched to a gene: 12. As DNA, the CDR3 is TGCAGTGCCCTAACTACGTGGGACAGGAACGAGCAGTACTTC. This translates into CSALTTWDRNEQYF.

This clonotype has just a few counts. This chain uses TRBV29-1 with TRBJ2-1; 8 positions agree with TRBD2. CDR1 is SQVTM and CDR2 is ANQGSEA in the germline V gene. V dropped 3 bases and J dropped 3; count of bases not matched to a gene: 7. This CDR3 spans 15 amino acids. The CDR3, as DNA: TGCAGCGTTGACCCAGCGGGGGAATTCTACAATGAGCAGTTCTTC. Encoded protein: CSVDPAGEFYNEQFF.

The rearrangement uses TRBV13 and TRBJ2-2; the match to TRBD1 covers 7 bases. The CDR3 length is 15 residues. Unmatched junction bases numbered 3, after V lost 5 bases and J lost 0 bases. Germline CDR1 reads PRHDT; CDR2 reads FYEKMQ (reference sequence). The CDR3 protein is CASSIQGTNTGELFF. CDR3 nucleotides: TGTGCCAGCAGCATACAGGGGACGAACACCGGGGAGCTGTTTTTT. The complete variable domain, with remaining parts taken from reference TRBV13 and TRBJ2-2, reads AAGVIQSPRHLIKEKRETATLKCYPIPRHDTVYWYQQGPGQDPQFLISFYEKMQSDKGSIPDRFSAQQFSDYHSELNMSSLELGDSALYFCASSIQGTNTGELFFGEGSRLTVL.

The CDR3 region has the DNA TGTGCCAGCAGCGCCGGGGGCGAAGGCTATGGCTACACCTTC. This codes for CASSAGGEGYGYTF. This rearrangement joins TRBV12-3 or TRBV12-4 to TRBJ1-2; D is possibly TRBD1 (6 bases). The V gene lost 6 bases and the J gene lost 4 bases, with 15 bases spanning the gap. The length of the CDR3 is 14 residues.

This clonotype was picked up a small number of times. DNA of the CDR3: TGTGCCAGCAATAATCCGGGACAGGGCATAGAGACCCAGTACTTC. It encodes CASNNPGQGIETQYF. This rearrangement joins TRBV28 to TRBJ2-5; 9 bases map to TRBD1. Germline CDR1 and CDR2: MDHEN and SYDVKM. The CDR3 consists of 15 residues. The junction had 10 bases not matched to a gene; V was cut back by 7 bases and J by 4 bases.

The chain carries TRBV5-1 and TRBJ1-1; D call uncertain. Germline V lookup: CDR1 SGHRS, CDR2 YFSETQ. Trimming stripped 4 bases from V and 1 base from J, with 11 bases between. This CDR3 has 14 residues. The CDR3 DNA follows: TGCGCCAGCAGCAGGAGGGAGCCGAACACTGAAGCTTTCTTT. Translated: CASSRREPNTEAFF.

This clonotype was found a few times. This rearrangement joins TRBV4-3 to TRBJ2-4; 7 bases map to TRBD2. Germline assignment: CDR1 LGHNA and CDR2 YSLEER. J gave up 0 bases and V 0 bases, and 5 bases lay outside the gene matches. CDR3 length equals 17 residues. The CDR3 nucleotides read TGCGCCAGCAGCCAAGATCGGGCTAGCGGAGCCAAAAACATTCAGTACTTC. It encodes CASSQDRASGAKNIQYF.

This clonotype was found a few times. The V gene is TRBV5-5, the J gene TRBJ1-1; D ambiguous. The CDR3 loop spans 13 amino acids. Trimming removed 5 bases at V and 1 base at J, with 9 bases between. Germline V gene lookup returns CDR1 SGHKS and CDR2 YYEKEE (reference sequence). CDR3 region: CASRPIGNTEAFF. The CDR3 coding sequence is TGTGCCAGCAGACCTATCGGGAACACTGAAGCTTTCTTT.

This clonotype appeared many times. The J gene is TRBJ1-1, the V gene TRBV12-3 or TRBV12-4; tentative D call: TRBD1 (6 bases). Trimming left V 3 bases short and J 1 base short, with 12 bases between. This CDR3 comprises 15 residues. In DNA, the CDR3 is TGTGCCAGCAGTTTGGGGGCAGGCTCGAACACTGAAGCTTTCTTT. This encodes CASSLGAGSNTEAFF.

The rearrangement joins TRBV5-1 to TRBJ1-4; D perhaps matches TRBD1 (5 bases). Per the germline V gene, CDR1 is SGHRS and CDR2 is YFSETQ. V lost 0 bases and J 11 bases, leaving 11 bases between the germline ends. This CDR3 has 13 residues. CDR3 DNA sequence: TGCGCCAGCAGCTTGGTAGGGACGGATAAACTGTTTTTT. Its translation: CASSLVGTDKLFF.

This rearrangement joins TRBV7-2 to TRBJ2-1; 7 bases align to TRBD2. V was pared by 5 bases and J by 0 bases, with 7 bases of the junction left unmatched. The germline V gene has CDR1 SGHTA and CDR2 FQGNSA. This CDR3 has 16 amino acids. CDR3 coding DNA: TGTGCCAGCAGCCCGGTGGGGGGGTACTCCTACAATGAGCAGTTCTTC. It translates to CASSPVGGYSYNEQFF. Based on the CDR3 plus reference TRBV7-2 and TRBJ2-1, the full variable domain is GAGVSQSPSNKVTEKGKDVELRCDPISGHTALYWYRQSLGQGLEFLIYFQGNSAPDKSGLPSDRFSAERTGGSVSTLTIQRTQQEDSAVYLCASSPVGGYSYNEQFFGPGTRLTVL.

The chain links TRBV7-9 to TRBJ2-5; tentatively, D is TRBD1 (5 bases). The germline gives CDR1 SEHNR, CDR2 FQNEAQ (reference sequence). The CDR3 spans 15 residues. V lost 5 bases and J 2 bases, leaving 15 bases between the germline ends. In DNA, the CDR3 is TGTGCCAGCAGCCCGCTATTGACAGAACAAGAGACCCAGTACTTC. It encodes CASSPLLTEQETQYF.

This clonotype has only a few counts. The chain uses TRBV7-9 and TRBJ1-2, with D possibly being TRBD1 (5 bases). The CDR3 runs 14 residues. The V end was cut by 1 base, the J end by 8 bases, with 14 bases between. The germline V gene has CDR1 SEHNR and CDR2 FQNEAQ (reference sequence). This CDR3 is CASSLEGPGDGYTF. The CDR3 region has the DNA TGTGCCAGCAGCTTAGAAGGGCCTGGGGACGGCTACACCTTC.

The chain couples TRBV10-3 to TRBJ2-1; the match to TRBD1 covers 10 bases. The last part of the DNA fits TRBJ2-7 better; the J call may be wrong. Germline V gives CDR1 ENHRY, CDR2 SYGVKD. The CDR3 extends over 14 amino acids. CDR3 coding DNA: TGTGCCATCAAACGGGGACAGGGGTTTAGCGAGCAGTACTTC. Amino acid sequence: CAIKRGQGFSEQYF.

This clonotype was found a few times. The V gene is TRBV7-2, the J gene TRBJ2-4, with D tentatively TRBD2 (6 bases). Trimming cost V 5 bases and J 6 bases, with 23 bases left between them. The germline V gene has CDR1 SGHTA and CDR2 FQGNSA. This CDR3 is built from 17 residues. The CDR3, as DNA: TGTGCCAGCAGCCCCCCCGGGGGTTATATGCGGAGAAACATTCAGTACTTC. Translating gives CASSPPGGYMRRNIQYF.

The V gene is TRBV10-3, the J gene TRBJ1-2; a weak D match, TRBD1 (5 bases). Trimming removed 5 bases at V and 0 bases at J, with 19 bases between. In germline, CDR1 is ENHRY, CDR2 SYGVKD. The CDR3 sequence is 17 residues long. The CDR3 sequence: CAISKPSGGGANYGYTF. CDR3 DNA sequence: TGTGCCATCAGTAAACCTTCTGGGGGAGGAGCTAACTATGGCTACACCTTC.

The chain is built from TRBV21-1 and TRBJ2-3; the D call of TRBD2 is as the table states it, not checked on the DNA. TRBV21-1 is shown as a pseudogene. CDR3 length: 14 residues. This chain's CDR3 is CASSRPDRGDTQYF. The DNA for the CDR3 is TGTGCCAGCAGCAGACCGGACCGCGGGGATACGCAGTATTTT.

The V and J genes are TRBV2 and TRBJ1-1; D is possibly TRBD1 (6 bases). The germline V gene encodes CDR1 SNHLY and CDR2 FYNNEI. The ends were cut back, 6 bases at V and 4 bases at J, with 15 bases in the middle. This CDR3 has 14 amino acids. In nucleotides, the CDR3 is TGTGCCAGCAGGCCTGGACAGAAGAGCACTGAAGCTTTCTTT. This codes for CASRPGQKSTEAFF.

This sequence joins TRBV14 and TRBJ2-2, with D possibly matching TRBD1 (6 bases). Germline CDR1 is SGHDN and CDR2 is FVKESK. The CDR3 covers 17 residues. Trimming pared 3 bases from V and 0 bases from J, leaving 14 bases between. The CDR3 is CASSHLDRPTNTGELFF. DNA of the CDR3: TGTGCCAGCAGCCACCTTGACAGGCCTACGAACACCGGGGAGCTGTTTTTT.

This chain uses TRBV30 with TRBJ2-7, with D unresolved. This CDR3 has 13 amino acids. Trimming removed 5 bases from V and 1 base from J, with 12 bases in between. Per the germline V gene, CDR1 is GTSNPN and CDR2 is SVGIG (reference sequence). CDR3 amino acids: CAWSTGPSYEQYF. The DNA for the CDR3 is TGTGCCTGGTCGACCGGGCCTTCCTACGAGCAGTACTTC.

This clonotype showed up just a few times. The V gene is TRBV29-1, the J gene TRBJ1-5; tentatively, D is TRBD1 (6 bases). This CDR3 has 13 amino acids. V lost 5 bases, J lost 4 bases, and 12 bases lay in between. CDR1 is SQVTM, CDR2 ANQGSEA, per germline. The CDR3 sequence is CSVSKGGNQPQHF. Written as DNA, the CDR3 is TGCAGCGTTTCTAAGGGGGGTAATCAGCCCCAGCATTTT.

With respect to this clonotype: The junction shows a germline mismatch at one end, possibly a read error. This chain links TRBV5-1 with TRBJ1-5; 7 nucleotides line up with TRBD1. Germline V lookup: CDR1 SGHRS, CDR2 YFSETQ. The CDR3 sequence is 16 residues long. CDR3 nucleotides: TGCACCAGCAGCTTGGGGGGAGGGGGCAAGAATCAGCCCCAGCATTTT. Protein: CTSSLGGGGKNQPQHF.

This clonotype was detected a few times. CDR3 in DNA: TGTGCCAGCTCCCGGGTTGAGGGCAGGAAAGAGACCCAGTACTTC. Protein sequence: CASSRVEGRKETQYF. This sequence joins TRBV6-2 or TRBV6-3 and TRBJ2-7; D is possibly TRBD2 (5 bases). The J call may be incorrect, as the DNA end agrees better with TRBJ2-5. The CDR3 has 15 amino acids. CDR1 is MNHEY, CDR2 SVGEGT, per germline.

The V call is TRBV9, the J call TRBJ2-1, with D unresolved. The CDR3 extends over 13 amino acids. V was clipped by 4 bases and J by 9 bases, with 14 bases between them. CDR1 and CDR2 from the germline V gene are SGDLS and YYNGEE. CDR3 in DNA: TGTGCCAGCAGCCCGAGTTGGGGTCGTGAGCAGTTCTTC. Residues: CASSPSWGREQFF.

This chain connects TRBV20-1 to TRBJ2-7; TRBD1 agrees at 11 bases. The V gene end was trimmed by 4 bases and the J gene end by 3 bases; junction bases not matched to a gene: 5. Germline-derived CDR1 and CDR2 are DFQATT and SNEGSKA (reference sequence). CDR3 length: 14 amino acids. The CDR3 region has the DNA TGCAGTGCTAAAACCGGGACAGGGGGCTACGAGCAGTACTTC. Residues: CSAKTGTGGYEQYF.

A few counts support this clonotype. V is TRBV12-3 or TRBV12-4 and J is TRBJ1-2; D call uncertain. The germline V and J ends were trimmed by 1 base and 8 bases, with 11 bases remaining between them. CDR3 length equals 13 residues. The CDR3 nucleotides read TGTGCCAGCAGTTTAGGACGGAGAAGAGGCTACACCTTC. It translates to CASSLGRRRGYTF.